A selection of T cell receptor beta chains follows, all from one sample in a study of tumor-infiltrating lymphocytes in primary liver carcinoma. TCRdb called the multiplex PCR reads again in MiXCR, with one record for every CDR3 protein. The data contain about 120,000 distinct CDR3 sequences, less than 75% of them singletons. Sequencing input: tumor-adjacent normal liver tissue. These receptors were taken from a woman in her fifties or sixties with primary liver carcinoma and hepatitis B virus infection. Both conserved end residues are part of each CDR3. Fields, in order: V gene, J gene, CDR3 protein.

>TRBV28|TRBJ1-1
CASSSCRVEALF
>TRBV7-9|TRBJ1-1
CASSQTRATEAFF
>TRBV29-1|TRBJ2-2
CNAELAGHANTGELFF
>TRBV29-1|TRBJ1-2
CSVAVSGTGFYGYAF
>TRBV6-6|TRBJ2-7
CASSQGQGIAPNSYEQYF
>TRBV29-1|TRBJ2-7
CNVAPTSDRYEQYF
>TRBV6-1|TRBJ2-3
CASSLERETDTQYF
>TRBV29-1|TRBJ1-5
CSVASGVGSNHPQHF
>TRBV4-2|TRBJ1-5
CARSQDGQGNQPQHF
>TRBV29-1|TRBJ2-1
CSVEDQGRRTSNEQFF
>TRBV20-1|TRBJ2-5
CSARPAGVGETQYF
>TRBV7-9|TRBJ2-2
CASSIGNTGELFF
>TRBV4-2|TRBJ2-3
CTSSQGIAGWNTQYF
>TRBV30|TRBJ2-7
CAWEPPPALQHEQYF
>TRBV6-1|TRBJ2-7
CASSQREVYEQYF
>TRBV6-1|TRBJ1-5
CASNKGDLSNQPRHF
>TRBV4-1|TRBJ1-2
CASSQEGTGGFLHGYTF
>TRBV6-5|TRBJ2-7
CASSYRFTGSYEQYF
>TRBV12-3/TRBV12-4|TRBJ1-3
CASSLRGARNTIYF
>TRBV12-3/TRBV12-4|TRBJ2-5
CASSSMGGRETQYF
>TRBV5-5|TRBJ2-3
CASSLARAGETPQYF
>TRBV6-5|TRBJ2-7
CASRLTGSYEQYF
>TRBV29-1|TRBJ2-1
CSVGFSGRANEQFF
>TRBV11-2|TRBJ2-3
CASSTGQGSGSDMLYF
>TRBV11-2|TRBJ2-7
CVNSQLRVAGEQYF
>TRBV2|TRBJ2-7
CASGTSGLNEQYF
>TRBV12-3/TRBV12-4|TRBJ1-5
CASSPTGLTQPQHF
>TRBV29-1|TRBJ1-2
CSVEERTGNYGYTF
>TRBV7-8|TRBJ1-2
CASSLAQAGGFYAYTF
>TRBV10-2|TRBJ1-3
CASSPDRGGSGNTIYF
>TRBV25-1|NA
CASSELQGASGRSLNEQYF
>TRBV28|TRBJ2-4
CASSLFGSKNIQHF
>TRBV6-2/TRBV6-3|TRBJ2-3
CASPSAGCTDTQYF
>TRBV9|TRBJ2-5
CASSGTSGSETQYF
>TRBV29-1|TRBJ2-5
CSASGGPHDTQYF
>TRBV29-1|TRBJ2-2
CSAERSEKTGELFF
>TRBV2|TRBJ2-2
CASSEFRGGRGTGELFF
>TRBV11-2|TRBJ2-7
CASSLTDGAYEQYF
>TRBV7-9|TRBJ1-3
CASSLRVTRGPTGPSSGNTIYF
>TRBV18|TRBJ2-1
CASKTGQYNEQFF
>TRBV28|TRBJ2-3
CASSLGRGGLRTDTQYF
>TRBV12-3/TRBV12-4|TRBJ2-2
CASSLGHSTGELFF
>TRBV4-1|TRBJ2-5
CASSQPQGDWETQYF
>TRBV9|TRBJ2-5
CASSARTGETQYF